What follows are 21 T cell receptor beta chains derived from one specimen sequenced in a study of cytomegalovirus exposure and HLA in healthy donors. The PCR made use of 60 Vbeta and 13 Jbeta primers. Repertoires were generated with immunoSEQ multiplex PCR, while TCRdb's copy carries only in-frame clones and drops some. The repertoire consists of about 98,000 clones, with around 70% occurring once and the leading ten covering 1.2%. The sequenced material came from PBMCs. These receptors all come from a female donor in good health and CMV-seronegative.

V usage is TRBV15 and J usage is TRBJ1-3; the D is unclear. Trimming pared 1 base from V and 2 bases from J, leaving 9 bases between. Germline CDR1 and CDR2: LNHNV and YYDKDF (reference sequence). The CDR3 extends over 15 amino acids. The CDR3 loop reads CATSRAGGPGNTIYF. CDR3 bases: TGTGCCACCAGCAGAGCGGGAGGGCCTGGAAACACCATATATTTT.

The chain uses TRBV30 and TRBJ1-1; D unclear. Germline V gene lookup returns CDR1 GTSNPN and CDR2 SVGIG (reference sequence). The CDR3 is made up of 12 amino acids. V dropped 0 bases and J dropped 3 bases, with 5 bases sitting between them. This chain's CDR3 is CAWSVQYTEAFF. The CDR3 DNA reads TGTGCCTGGAGTGTACAGTACACTGAAGCTTTCTTT.

For the CDR3, the DNA is TGTGCCATGGAGAGGGAATCCTACGAGCAGTACTTC. Protein: CAMERESYEQYF. The chain recombines TRBV30 with TRBJ2-7; perhaps TRBD2 as D (5 bases). The CDR3 sequence is 12 residues long. The germline V gene has CDR1 GTSNPN and CDR2 SVGIG (reference sequence). V was shortened by 8 bases and J by 1 base, with 12 bases between the two germline ends.

The chain employs TRBV6-1 and TRBJ1-4, with D tentatively TRBD1 (5 bases). CDR1 and CDR2 from the germline V gene are MNHNS and SASEGT. V was pared by 4 bases and J by 7 bases, with 13 bases between. The CDR3 sequence is 14 residues long. The CDR3 loop is CASSGRGGGEKLFF. In DNA form, the CDR3 reads TGTGCCAGCAGTGGGAGGGGAGGTGGTGAAAAACTGTTTTTT.

The chain employs TRBV4-3 and TRBJ1-2, with TRBD1 as a possible D gene (5 bases). The germline V gene has CDR1 LGHNA and CDR2 YSLEER. The ends were cut back, 0 bases at V and 4 bases at J, with 9 bases in the middle. The CDR3 has 14 amino acids. The CDR3 sequence is CASSQDTGGYGYTF. The CDR3, as DNA: TGCGCCAGCAGCCAAGACACAGGTGGCTATGGCTACACCTTC.

This chain joins TRBV28 and TRBJ2-1, with TRBD2 matching 11 bases. V was clipped by 8 bases and J by 4 bases; unmatched bases: 7. This CDR3 has 15 residues. The germline CDR1 and CDR2 sequences are MDHEN and SYDVKM. CDR3 amino acids: CASGSGGAEYNEQFF. The CDR3 DNA reads TGTGCCAGCGGTAGCGGGGGGGCGGAGTACAATGAGCAGTTCTTC.

This clone was detected once. The chain carries TRBV18 and TRBJ1-2; 7 bases are shared with TRBD1. CDR3 length equals 13 residues. J gave up 6 bases and V 4 bases, and 5 bases lay outside the gene matches. Germline CDR1 reads KGHSH; CDR2 reads LQKENI. CDR3 bases: TGTGCCAGCTCACGGGACAGAAACAATGGCTACACCTTC. As protein: CASSRDRNNGYTF.

This clone has just a few counts. The gene calls are TRBV2 and TRBJ2-1, with TRBD2 identical over 9 bases. With V trimmed by 3 bases and J by 15 bases, 12 bases remained unmatched. Germline V gene sequence: CDR1 SNHLY, CDR2 FYNNEI. This CDR3 has 14 residues. The CDR3 bases are TGTGCCAGCAGTGAGACGGGTTATGGGACTAGCCCGTTCTTC. Protein: CASSETGYGTSPFF.

CDR3 region: CASSPQNTGELFF. CDR3 DNA sequence: TGTGCCAGCAGCCCCCAAAACACCGGGGAGCTGTTTTTT. V gene TRBV6-5 combines with J gene TRBJ2-2; D remains unclear. Looked up from germline, CDR1 is MNHEY and CDR2 is SVGAGI. V lost 6 bases to trimming and J lost 2 bases, with 7 bases between them. The CDR3 totals 13 residues.

The genes are TRBV15 and TRBJ1-5; 7 bases fit TRBD1. The V gene end was trimmed by 2 bases and the J gene end by 3 bases; junction bases not matched to a gene: 7. The germline CDR1 and CDR2 sequences are LNHNV and YYDKDF (reference sequence). This CDR3 has 16 residues. The CDR3 bases are TGTGCCACCAGCAGAACCTGGGACAGAACCAATCAGCCCCAGCATTTT. It encodes CATSRTWDRTNQPQHF.

The table lists this clone with a few counts. The J gene is TRBJ1-5, the V gene TRBV28; weak D call: TRBD1 (5 bases). The CDR3 contains 15 residues. Trimming stripped 6 bases from V and 4 bases from J, with 16 bases between. CDR1 is MDHEN and CDR2 is SYDVKM in the germline V gene. CDR3 in amino acids: CASRESRVRNQPQHF. The DNA for the CDR3 is TGTGCCAGCAGGGAGAGCAGGGTGCGGAATCAGCCCCAGCATTTT.

This clone has only a few counts. The rearrangement links TRBV5-1 to TRBJ2-1; the match to TRBD2 covers 16 bases. This CDR3 is built from 20 residues. The J segment lost 1 base and the V segment lost 0 bases, leaving 7 bases of the junction unmatched. Germline CDR1 reads SGHRS; CDR2 reads YFSETQ. The CDR3 nucleotides read TGCGCCAGCAGCTTGGAGGGACTAGCGGGAGGGCCGGGGTCCTACAATGAGCAGTTCTTC. Residues: CASSLEGLAGGPGSYNEQFF.

The chain combines TRBV7-2 with TRBJ2-4; 7 bases are a match to TRBD2. After removal of 8 bases from V and 8 bases from J, the junction contained 9 bases not matched to a gene. The CDR3 contains 13 residues. Germline values: CDR1 SGHTA, CDR2 FQGNSA. The CDR3 region is CASGRAGWDIQYF. The CDR3 DNA follows: TGTGCCAGCGGCCGAGCGGGGTGGGACATTCAGTACTTC.

This chain uses TRBV18 with TRBJ2-7; D not resolved. The CDR3 totals 14 residues. Trimming removed 6 bases at V and 0 bases at J, with 12 bases between. Germline V gene sequence: CDR1 KGHSH, CDR2 LQKENI. The DNA for the CDR3 is TGTGCCAGCTCCCCGCAACCGAGCTCCTACGAGCAGTACTTC. Translating it yields CASSPQPSSYEQYF.

V gene TRBV7-8 combines with J gene TRBJ2-1, with TRBD2 matching over 8 bases. V gave up 0 bases and J gave up 4 bases; unmatched junction bases: 2. The CDR3 is 15 amino acids. Germline loops: CDR1 SGHVS, CDR2 FQNEAQ. The CDR3 region has the DNA TGTGCCAGCAGCTTAGCTAGCGGGGATTACAATGAGCAGTTCTTC. The encoded protein is CASSLASGDYNEQFF.

The chain links TRBV6-5 to TRBJ2-7; 10 nucleotides align to TRBD2. The CDR3 is made up of 16 amino acids. V shed 4 bases, J shed 2 bases, and the junction held 8 bases outside the gene matches. Germline CDR1 reads MNHEY; CDR2 reads SVGAGI. In DNA form, the CDR3 reads TGTGCCAGCAGTTCAGCCCTAGCGGGAGTCACCTACGAGCAGTACTTC. Translation gives CASSSALAGVTYEQYF.

This clone was recorded once. The rearrangement links TRBV4-1 to TRBJ2-3, with a weak D call TRBD2 (5 bases). Per germline, CDR1 MGHRA and CDR2 YSYEKL. This CDR3 is built from 14 residues. V lost 1 base to trimming and J lost 8 bases, with 13 bases between them. The CDR3 spells CASSQGRTLTTQYF. The CDR3 DNA reads TGCGCCAGCAGCCAAGGTCGGACTCTTACTACGCAGTATTTT.

V gene TRBV15 combines with J gene TRBJ1-5, with a possible D match to TRBD1 (5 bases). The V end was cut by 0 bases, the J end by 7 bases, with 10 bases between. This CDR3 spans 14 amino acids. Germline CDR1 is LNHNV and CDR2 is YYDKDF (reference sequence). The CDR3 nucleotides read TGTGCCACCAGCAGAGATCGGGGGAACCAGCCCCAGCATTTT. Protein product: CATSRDRGNQPQHF.

The chain uses TRBV27 and TRBJ1-1; 10 bases are a match to TRBD1. The CDR3 totals 15 residues. Looked up from germline, CDR1 is MNHEY and CDR2 is SMNVEV (reference sequence). Trimming took 5 bases from V and 4 from J; bases not matched to a gene: 7. CDR3 protein: CASSIGTGATTEAFF. CDR3 in DNA: TGTGCCAGCAGTATTGGGACAGGGGCGACCACTGAAGCTTTCTTT.

This chain uses TRBV2 with TRBJ2-7; 9 bases are a match to TRBD1. The CDR3 length is 13 residues. Trimming took 10 bases from V and 3 from J; bases not matched to a gene: 7. Germline-derived CDR1 and CDR2 are SNHLY and FYNNEI. The CDR3: CATTWDRDYEQYF. CDR3 DNA sequence: TGTGCCACCACTTGGGACAGGGACTACGAGCAGTACTTC.

This sequence joins TRBV5-5 and TRBJ1-5; a possible D gene is TRBD1 (5 bases). V was trimmed by 1 base and J by 3 bases, leaving 11 bases between them. Germline V CDR1 and CDR2: SGHKS, YYEKEE (reference sequence). The CDR3 covers 15 residues. CDR3 bases: TGTGCCAGCAGCTTGTCGGACATATACAATCAGCCCCAGCATTTT. It is translated as CASSLSDIYNQPQHF.